This TCR beta chain was profiled in a study of blood T cell repertoires in COVID-19. Study summary: The samples span acute and convalescent COVID-19 from the United States, Italy and Spain.

V trimming: 7 bases; J trimming: 4 bases; junction bases outside the gene matches: 15. This CDR3 has 18 residues. Germline CDR1 reads SGHTA; CDR2 reads FQGNSA. Enrollment of patients from Seattle took place during active infection, with longitudinal follow-up. In the original processing: Reference gene primer amplification gave estimated nucleated cell counts. The data were produced by immunoSEQ multiplex PCR, yet TCRdb's version contains in-frame clones alone and is incomplete. That table furnishes V, J and clone size, whereas the DNA furnished D and trimming. The table records more than 80,000 clones, around 78% of them present only once.

The chain is built from TRBV7-2 and TRBJ2-3; 12 bases line up with TRBD2. The TCR was taken from a man aged 80 or over with COVID-19, enrolled during active disease. Sequences were obtained from peripheral blood. The CDR3 DNA sequence: TGTGCCAGCACTAGGGATTTGGCTAGCGGGAGGGCGGCAGATACGCAGTATTTT. It yields the protein CASTRDLASGRAADTQYF.